The clone carrying this TCR beta chain was seen more than once but under ten times. Its antigen is unknown. This sample is part of a study of neurological immune-mediated disorders. Findings and limits, study-wide: As far as clinical or MRI features were concerned, none was associated with the multiple sclerosis repertoire cluster. HTLV-1-associated myelopathy ranked highest for TCR clonal expansion and multiple sclerosis lowest, beneath healthy controls.

The CDR3 is 15 amino acids. Trimming removed 0 bases from V and 7 bases from J, with 15 bases in between. Per germline, CDR1 KGHDR and CDR2 SFDVKD. From the 5' RACE reads, TCRdb called clonotypes with MiXCR, one entry per CDR3 protein. Found here are about 66,000 distinct CDR3 sequences, 3.4% of them singletons; the top ten hold over 3.5%. For the unsorted libraries, 2 million PBMCs stored at -80 C served as input. The chain is built from TRBV24-1 and TRBJ2-7, with D possibly TRBD1 on 6 matching bases. The sequence derives from a man in his forties with multiple sclerosis. The sample taken for sequencing was PBMCs. The DNA for the CDR3 is TGTGCCACCAGTGATTTGGACAGGTCCGTCGAGGAGCAGTACTTC. This encodes CATSDLDRSVEEQYF.